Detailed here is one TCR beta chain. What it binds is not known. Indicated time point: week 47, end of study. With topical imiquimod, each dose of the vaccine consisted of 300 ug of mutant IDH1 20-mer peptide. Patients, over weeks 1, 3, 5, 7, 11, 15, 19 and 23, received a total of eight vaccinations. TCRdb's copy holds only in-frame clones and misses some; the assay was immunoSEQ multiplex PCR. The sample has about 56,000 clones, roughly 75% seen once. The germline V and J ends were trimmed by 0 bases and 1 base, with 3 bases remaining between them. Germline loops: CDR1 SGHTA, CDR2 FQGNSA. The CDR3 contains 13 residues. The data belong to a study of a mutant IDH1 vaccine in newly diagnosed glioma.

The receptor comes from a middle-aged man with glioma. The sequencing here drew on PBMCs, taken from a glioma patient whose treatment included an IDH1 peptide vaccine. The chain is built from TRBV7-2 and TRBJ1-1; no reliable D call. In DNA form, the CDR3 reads TGTGCCAGCAGCTTAGCGGGGAACACTGAAGCTTTCTTT. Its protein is CASSLAGNTEAFF.